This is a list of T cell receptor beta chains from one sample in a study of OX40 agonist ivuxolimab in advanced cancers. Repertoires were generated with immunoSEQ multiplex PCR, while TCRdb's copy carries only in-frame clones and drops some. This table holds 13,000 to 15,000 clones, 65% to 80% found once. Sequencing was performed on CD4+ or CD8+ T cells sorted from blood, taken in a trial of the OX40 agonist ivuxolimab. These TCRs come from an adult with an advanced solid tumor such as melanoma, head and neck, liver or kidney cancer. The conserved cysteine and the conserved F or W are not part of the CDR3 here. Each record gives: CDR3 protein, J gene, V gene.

CDR3aa: ASSELQGPGELF
j_gene: TRBJ2-2
v_gene: TRBV6-1

CDR3aa: ASSLAAGGAEQGYT
j_gene: TRBJ1-2
v_gene: TRBV5-1

CDR3aa: ASSLTPLGYEQY
j_gene: TRBJ2-7
v_gene: TRBV28

CDR3aa: ASSTLAGGRDTQY
j_gene: TRBJ2-3
v_gene: TRBV19

CDR3aa: ASSLSGNYNEQF
j_gene: TRBJ2-1
v_gene: TRBV11-1

CDR3aa: AWRLLSSYNEQF
j_gene: TRBJ2-1
v_gene: TRBV30

CDR3aa: ASSVGSEPYEQY
j_gene: TRBJ2-7
v_gene: TRBV9

CDR3aa: ASSRKFPGTGNLYGYT
j_gene: TRBJ1-2
v_gene: TRBV5-6

CDR3aa: ASSYGTGIHYNEQF
j_gene: TRBJ2-1
v_gene: TRBV11-2

CDR3aa: ASSHGQASYEQY
j_gene: TRBJ2-7
v_gene: TRBV7-9

CDR3aa: ASNGRGHGYT
j_gene: TRBJ1-2
v_gene: TRBV7-8

CDR3aa: ARGTSGMNEQF
j_gene: TRBJ2-1
v_gene: TRBV2

CDR3aa: ASSLETANTGELF
j_gene: TRBJ2-2
v_gene: TRBV7-9

CDR3aa: ASSLVDREMNEQF
j_gene: TRBJ2-1
v_gene: TRBV11-2

CDR3aa: ASSLLGSHYEQY
j_gene: TRBJ2-7
v_gene: TRBV5-4

CDR3aa: ASSLRADTEAF
j_gene: TRBJ1-1
v_gene: TRBV11-3

CDR3aa: ASSLGLSTNYEQY
j_gene: TRBJ2-7
v_gene: TRBV4-1

CDR3aa: ASSPASGSGTDTQY
j_gene: TRBJ2-3
v_gene: TRBV5-1

CDR3aa: ASFSSSSRANGELF
j_gene: TRBJ2-2
v_gene: TRBV27

CDR3aa: ASSQGGRVWIYEQY
j_gene: TRBJ2-7
v_gene: TRBV23-1

CDR3aa: ASSLLAGGIYEQY
j_gene: TRBJ2-7
v_gene: TRBV27

CDR3aa: ASSPLRTEQETQY
j_gene: TRBJ2-5
v_gene: TRBV5-1

CDR3aa: ASRFVSVDQPQH
j_gene: TRBJ1-5
v_gene: TRBV12-2

CDR3aa: AISESLAGATGELF
j_gene: TRBJ2-2
v_gene: TRBV10-3

CDR3aa: ASSQDTPGEETQY
j_gene: TRBJ2-5
v_gene: TRBV4-3

CDR3aa: ASSPLAGSYEQY
j_gene: TRBJ2-7
v_gene: TRBV28

CDR3aa: ASSTGTGRINQPQH
j_gene: TRBJ1-5
v_gene: TRBV6-6

CDR3aa: ASSVVVNTEAF
j_gene: TRBJ1-1
v_gene: TRBV9

CDR3aa: ASSLRTSSYNEQF
j_gene: TRBJ2-1
v_gene: TRBV27

CDR3aa: ASSYDSGTGELF
j_gene: TRBJ2-2
v_gene: TRBV6-4

CDR3aa: ASSYSGQTYGYT
j_gene: TRBJ1-2
v_gene: TRBV6-5

CDR3aa: ASSLSLNTEAF
j_gene: TRBJ1-1
v_gene: TRBV6-5

CDR3aa: ASSDPGPYGEQY
j_gene: TRBJ2-7
v_gene: TRBV25-1

CDR3aa: SPRGRSEQF
j_gene: TRBJ2-1
v_gene: TRBV20-1

CDR3aa: ASSFGGEGADTQY
j_gene: TRBJ2-3
v_gene: TRBV7-9

CDR3aa: ASRRGGGTEAF
j_gene: TRBJ1-1
v_gene: TRBV2

CDR3aa: ASSDTPGPGDTQY
j_gene: TRBJ2-3
v_gene: TRBV6-4

CDR3aa: ASSLESGAGNTIY
j_gene: TRBJ1-3
v_gene: TRBV7-9

CDR3aa: ASSLMTGSYEQY
j_gene: TRBJ2-7
v_gene: TRBV11-2

CDR3aa: ASNPREAGYNEQF
j_gene: TRBJ2-1
v_gene: TRBV19

CDR3aa: ASSELPAGEETQY
j_gene: TRBJ2-5
v_gene: TRBV25-1

CDR3aa: ASSLGATQY
j_gene: TRBJ2-3
v_gene: TRBV11-2

CDR3aa: ASSVTGPGQPQH
j_gene: TRBJ1-5
v_gene: TRBV27

CDR3aa: ASGHGLGQDDEQY
j_gene: TRBJ2-7
v_gene: TRBV9

CDR3aa: ASSQPGLAKNIQY
j_gene: TRBJ2-4
v_gene: TRBV7-9

CDR3aa: ASSLSGVSYNEQF
j_gene: TRBJ2-1
v_gene: TRBV7-7

CDR3aa: ASSELIYEQY
j_gene: TRBJ2-7
v_gene: TRBV2

CDR3aa: ASSYTSGLPYEQY
j_gene: TRBJ2-7
v_gene: TRBV4-1

CDR3aa: ASSLLPDNEQF
j_gene: TRBJ2-1
v_gene: TRBV7-8

CDR3aa: ASSSGKLGAVYNEQF
j_gene: TRBJ2-1
v_gene: TRBV7-9

CDR3aa: AISESRLAGSYEQY
j_gene: TRBJ2-7
v_gene: TRBV10-3

CDR3aa: ASSIRGAGPQETQY
j_gene: TRBJ2-5
v_gene: TRBV19